These 26 T cell receptor beta chains originate from one sample sequenced in a study of T-cell memory formation after mild COVID-19. Each CDR3 protein gets one entry after TCRdb re-called the 5' RACE reads with MiXCR. The profile shows 250,000 to 350,000 distinct CDR3 sequences, 15% to 20% of them singletons. The sample taken for sequencing was PBMCs or a T cell subset sorted from them (not recorded which). Receptors originate from a man aged 18 to 29 who had mild COVID-19 (a few samples of this study predate the infection). Cell type and time point are not known.

The chain recombines TRBV6-1 with TRBJ1-5; weak D call: TRBD1 (5 bases). Germline V CDR1 and CDR2: MNHNS, SASEGT. The length of the CDR3 is 15 residues. Trimming pared 3 bases from V and 5 bases from J, leaving 14 bases between. The CDR3 sequence is CASSEGRGSYQPQHF. Written as DNA, the CDR3 is TGTGCCAGCAGTGAGGGACGGGGCAGCTATCAGCCCCAGCATTTT.

This chain joins TRBV20-1 and TRBJ2-3; 7 bases map to TRBD2. Germline CDR1 is DFQATT and CDR2 is SNEGSKA (reference sequence). The CDR3 has 15 residues. V shed 0 bases and J 3 bases; nucleotides not matched to a gene: 6. The chain's CDR3 is CSARDPGGITDTQYF. The CDR3 DNA reads TGCAGTGCTAGAGATCCCGGGGGGATTACAGATACGCAGTATTTT.

This clonotype has a handful of counts. The rearrangement uses TRBV6-2 or TRBV6-3 and TRBJ2-4, with D uncertain. This CDR3 contains 16 residues. Trimming removed 6 bases from V and 0 bases from J, with 15 bases in between. CDR1 is MNHEY, CDR2 SVGEGT, per germline. In DNA, the CDR3 is TGTGCCAGCAGCCCCGCCATGGGCCAAGCCAAAAACATTCAGTACTTC. This encodes CASSPAMGQAKNIQYF.

The chain links TRBV2 to TRBJ1-6; tentatively, D is TRBD1 (6 bases). Germline V lookup: CDR1 SNHLY, CDR2 FYNNEI. The CDR3 spans 13 residues. Trimming pared 7 bases from V and 6 bases from J, leaving 10 bases between. The CDR3 DNA is TGTGCCAGCAAACGGGGGCCTAATTCACCCCTCCACTTT. This sequence encodes CASKRGPNSPLHF. The entire variable domain, with the rest obtained from reference TRBV2 and TRBJ1-6, is as follows: EPEVTQTPSHQVTQMGQEVILRCVPISNHLYFYWYRQILGQKVEFLVSFYNNEISEKSEIFDDQFSVERPDGSNFTLKIRSTKLEDSAMYFCASKRGPNSPLHFGNGTRLTVT.

This clonotype was counted only a few times. This rearrangement joins TRBV12-3 or TRBV12-4 to TRBJ1-5; tentative D call: TRBD1 (6 bases). V was clipped by 5 bases and J by 7 bases, with 15 bases between them. CDR3 length: 14 amino acids. Here the CDR3 DNA reads TGTGCCAGCAGTCCACAGGGTAGGGACCAGCCCCAGCATTTT. Its protein is CASSPQGRDQPQHF.

The CDR3 DNA follows: TGTGCCAGCAGGCGGGGGGATGAGCAGTTCTTC. Translating gives CASRRGDEQFF. The chain couples TRBV6-5 to TRBJ2-1; 8 bases are shared with TRBD2. Germline V gives CDR1 MNHEY, CDR2 SVGAGI. This CDR3 is 11 amino acids long. V shed 6 bases, J shed 8 bases, and the junction held 0 bases outside the gene matches.

This clonotype was detected many times. V gene TRBV5-1 combines with J gene TRBJ2-3; 7 nucleotides agree with TRBD2. The CDR3 spans 17 residues. The V and J ends lost 4 bases and 2 bases, in that order; junction bases with no gene match: 13. Germline CDR1 reads SGHRS; CDR2 reads YFSETQ. CDR3 residues: CASSPYSGGGATDTQYF. In DNA form, the CDR3 reads TGCGCCAGCAGCCCCTACTCGGGCGGGGGAGCCACAGATACGCAGTATTTT.

The chain links TRBV12-3 or TRBV12-4 to TRBJ1-2; 10 bases line up with TRBD1. The CDR3 spans 16 residues. Trimming removed 6 bases from V and 6 bases from J; junction bases left unmatched: 13. Written as DNA, the CDR3 is TGTGCCAGCAGCGAAATGAGGACAGGGGGTCTTCATGGCTACACCTTC. This gives the protein CASSEMRTGGLHGYTF.

The chain couples TRBV5-4 to TRBJ2-3; 8 bases agree with TRBD2. Trimming took 3 bases from V and 5 from J; bases not matched to a gene: 2. CDR1 and CDR2 (germline): SGHNT, YYREEE (reference sequence). This CDR3 comprises 13 residues. The CDR3 DNA sequence: TGTGCCAGCAGCTCTAGCGGGCAAGATACGCAGTATTTT. Encoded protein: CASSSSGQDTQYF.

This sequence joins TRBV5-1 and TRBJ2-5; weak D call: TRBD1 (5 bases). V lost 4 bases and J lost 0, with 7 bases in between. The CDR3 extends over 13 amino acids. Germline-derived CDR1 and CDR2 are SGHRS and YFSETQ. The CDR3 is CASSRGNQETQYF. CDR3 nucleotides: TGCGCCAGCAGCAGGGGTAACCAAGAGACCCAGTACTTC.

This clonotype was seen repeatedly, ten times or more. The rearrangement joins TRBV7-7 to TRBJ2-5; TRBD1 or TRBD2 may be the D gene (6 bases each). This CDR3 spans 13 amino acids. Germline lookup yields CDR1 SSHAT and CDR2 FNYEAQ (reference sequence). The CDR3 here is CASGSGAQETQYF. DNA of the CDR3: TGTGCTAGCGGATCGGGGGCACAAGAGACCCAGTACTTC.

This clonotype has just a few counts. The chain recombines TRBV5-6 with TRBJ2-3; no reliable D call. Trimming shortened V by 4 bases and J by 8 bases, and 17 bases separated the two germline ends. CDR1 is SGHDT, CDR2 YYEEEE, per germline. The length of the CDR3 is 14 residues. The CDR3 sequence: CASSLTVYQRTQYF. CDR3 coding DNA: TGTGCCAGCAGCCTTACCGTTTACCAGCGTACGCAGTATTTT.

This clonotype was seen repeatedly, ten times or more. The genes are TRBV27 and TRBJ2-7; 11 positions agree with TRBD1. Germline V gene data show CDR1 as MNHEY and CDR2 as SMNVEV (reference sequence). V lost 6 bases to trimming and J lost 3 bases; unmatched junction nucleotides: 4. This CDR3 is 14 amino acids long. As DNA, the CDR3 is TGTGCCAGCAGCCCCGGGACAGGGGGCTACGAGCAGTACTTC. It is translated as CASSPGTGGYEQYF.

The genes are TRBV12-3 or TRBV12-4 and TRBJ2-7; D is uncertain. This CDR3 region has 15 residues. Trimming took 5 bases from V and 6 from J, leaving 20 bases between them. CDR3 coding DNA: TGTGCCAGCAGTCCAGGTCGCTGGGCTGGTGGCGAGCAGTACTTC. Translation gives CASSPGRWAGGEQYF.

This clonotype was picked up many times. The rearrangement uses TRBV9 and TRBJ2-3, with 8 bases matching TRBD2. Trimming cost V 2 bases and J 0 bases; bases outside gene matches: 2. The CDR3 extends over 15 amino acids. CDR1 and CDR2 (germline): SGDLS, YYNGEE. Here the CDR3 reads CASSVVAGSTDTQYF. The DNA for the CDR3 is TGTGCCAGCAGCGTGGTAGCGGGGAGCACAGATACGCAGTATTTT.

The chain links TRBV15 to TRBJ2-5, with 9 bases aligning to TRBD1. CDR1 and CDR2 (germline): LNHNV, YYDKDF (reference sequence). V lost 4 bases and J lost 3; bases outside the gene matches: 9. This CDR3 spans 16 amino acids. CDR3 region: CATSTGTGLGEETQYF. CDR3 DNA: TGTGCCACCAGCACCGGGACAGGGCTGGGGGAAGAGACCCAGTACTTC.

This clonotype turned up a few times. The J gene is TRBJ2-7, the V gene TRBV20-1, with D hard to call. Trimming left V 0 bases short and J 0 bases short, with 9 bases between. The CDR3 length is 14 residues. Germline CDR1 reads DFQATT; CDR2 reads SNEGSKA (reference sequence). The CDR3 protein is CSARDIRSSYEQYF. The CDR3 region has the DNA TGCAGTGCTAGAGATATCAGGAGCTCCTACGAGCAGTACTTC.

This chain joins TRBV4-3 and TRBJ1-1, with unresolved D. V lost 0 bases and J lost 3, with 8 bases in between. The germline gives CDR1 LGHNA, CDR2 YSLEER. The CDR3 is 14 amino acids. The CDR3 coding sequence is TGCGCCAGCAGCCAAGAACCCTGGTACACTGAAGCTTTCTTT. It codes for CASSQEPWYTEAFF.

This clonotype was counted between two and nine times. CDR3 in amino acids: CASSVQGASTEAFF. CDR3 bases: TGTGCCAGCAGCGTCCAGGGGGCGAGCACTGAAGCTTTCTTT. The rearrangement joins TRBV9 to TRBJ1-1; 8 bases are shared with TRBD1. The V gene end was trimmed by 2 bases and the J gene end by 4 bases; junction bases not matched to a gene: 4. The CDR3 extends over 14 amino acids. The germline gives CDR1 SGDLS, CDR2 YYNGEE.

The chain carries TRBV4-1 and TRBJ1-2; D unclear. There are 15 residues in the CDR3. The V end was cut by 0 bases, the J end by 6 bases, with 14 bases between. Germline V gene sequence: CDR1 MGHRA, CDR2 YSYEKL. The CDR3 DNA is TGCGCCAGCAGCCAAGAGGAGATCGGGAAGAATGGCTACACCTTC. Its translation is CASSQEEIGKNGYTF.

This clonotype was picked up a small number of times. This chain links TRBV5-1 with TRBJ2-7; D is perhaps TRBD1 or TRBD2 (7 bases each). Germline CDR1 SGHRS, CDR2 YFSETQ. V lost 0 bases to trimming and J lost 5 bases, with 12 bases between them. CDR3 length equals 14 residues. The CDR3 nucleotides read TGCGCCAGCAGCTTGGCCCAGGGGGGGAACGAGCAGTACTTC. Translation: CASSLAQGGNEQYF.

V and J are TRBV7-8 and TRBJ2-3; D is unclear. Germline CDR1 is SGHVS and CDR2 is FQNEAQ. V lost 3 bases, J lost 2 bases, and 12 bases lay in between. The CDR3 runs 15 residues. The CDR3: CASSFGTLLTDTQYF. The CDR3, as DNA: TGTGCCAGCAGCTTTGGAACTCTACTCACAGATACGCAGTATTTT. Combining the CDR3 with reference TRBV7-8 and TRBJ2-3 gives the whole variable domain GAGVSQSPRYKVAKRGQDVALRCDPISGHVSLFWYQQALGQGPEFLTYFQNEAQLDKSGLPSDRFFAERPEGSVSTLKIQRTQQEDSAVYLCASSFGTLLTDTQYFGPGTRLTVL.

The rearrangement links TRBV7-6 to TRBJ2-1; D tentatively fits TRBD1 or TRBD2 (5 bases each). Trimming left V 5 bases short and J 3 bases short, with 11 bases between. The CDR3 is 14 amino acids. Germline loops: CDR1 SGHVS, CDR2 FNYEAQ. CDR3 sequence: CASSRDGGYNEQFF. The CDR3 DNA is TGTGCCAGCAGCCGGGACGGAGGCTACAATGAGCAGTTCTTC. Combining the CDR3 with reference TRBV7-6 and TRBJ2-1 gives the whole variable domain GAGVSQSPRYKVTKRGQDVALRCDPISGHVSLYWYRQALGQGPEFLTYFNYEAQQDKSGLPNDRFSAERPEGSISTLTIQRTEQRDSAMYRCASSRDGGYNEQFFGPGTRLTVL.

This clonotype was counted between two and nine times. The chain uses TRBV20-1 and TRBJ2-7; TRBD1 aligns across 7 bases. Germline lookup yields CDR1 DFQATT and CDR2 SNEGSKA (reference sequence). The CDR3 has 11 residues. V lost 4 bases, J lost 5 bases, and 2 bases stayed unmatched. Here the CDR3 reads CSAMQGDEQYV. For the CDR3, the DNA is TGCAGTGCTATGCAGGGGGACGAGCAGTACGTC.

There are a few counts of this clonotype. The genes are TRBV7-9 and TRBJ1-1; D might be TRBD1 (6 bases). The CDR3 runs 16 residues. CDR1 SEHNR and CDR2 FQNEAQ come from the germline V gene (reference sequence). The V end lost 4 bases, the J end lost 2 bases, and 17 bases lay between the germline ends. This CDR3 reads CASSSLRTELNTEAFF. The CDR3 region has the DNA TGTGCCAGCAGCTCACTTCGGACAGAGCTAAACACTGAAGCTTTCTTT.

The chain combines TRBV12-3 or TRBV12-4 with TRBJ2-3; no reliable D call. V was shortened by 6 bases and J by 5 bases, with 9 bases between the two germline ends. The length of the CDR3 is 12 residues. The CDR3 is CASRSGGDTQYF. CDR3 DNA sequence: TGTGCCAGCAGGTCGGGTGGAGATACGCAGTATTTT.